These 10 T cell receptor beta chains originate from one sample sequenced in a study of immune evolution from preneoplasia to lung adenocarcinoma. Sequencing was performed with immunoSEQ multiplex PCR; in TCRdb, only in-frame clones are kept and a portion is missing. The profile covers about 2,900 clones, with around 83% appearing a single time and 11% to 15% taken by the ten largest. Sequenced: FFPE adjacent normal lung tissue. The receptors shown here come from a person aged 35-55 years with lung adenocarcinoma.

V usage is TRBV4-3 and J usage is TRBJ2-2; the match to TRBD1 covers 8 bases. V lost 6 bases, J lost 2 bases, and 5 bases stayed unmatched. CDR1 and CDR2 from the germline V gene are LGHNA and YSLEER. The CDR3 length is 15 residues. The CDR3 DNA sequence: TGCGCCAGCAGGCCGGACAGGGTTAACACCGGGGAGCTGTTTTTT. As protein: CASRPDRVNTGELFF.

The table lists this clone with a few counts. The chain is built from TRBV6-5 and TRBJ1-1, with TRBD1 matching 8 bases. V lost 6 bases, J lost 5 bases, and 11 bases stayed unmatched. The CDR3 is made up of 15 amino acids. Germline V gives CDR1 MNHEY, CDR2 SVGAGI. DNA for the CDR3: TGTGCCAGCAGATCTCCTGACAGGGGCTGGACTGAAGCTTTCTTT. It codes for CASRSPDRGWTEAFF.

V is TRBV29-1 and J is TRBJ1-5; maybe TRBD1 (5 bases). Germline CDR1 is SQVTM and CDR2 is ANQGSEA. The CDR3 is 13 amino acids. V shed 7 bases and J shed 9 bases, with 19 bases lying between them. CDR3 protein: CSGLVGPAGPQHF. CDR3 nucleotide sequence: TGCAGCGGCCTCGTGGGGCCCGCGGGGCCCCAGCATTTT.

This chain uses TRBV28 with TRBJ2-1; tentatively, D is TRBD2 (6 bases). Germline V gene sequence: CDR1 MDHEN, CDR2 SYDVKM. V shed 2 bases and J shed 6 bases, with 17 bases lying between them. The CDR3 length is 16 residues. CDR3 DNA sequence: TGTGCCAGCAGTTTAAGCGGCGGGTCGGGAGCCAATGAGCAGTTCTTC. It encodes CASSLSGGSGANEQFF.

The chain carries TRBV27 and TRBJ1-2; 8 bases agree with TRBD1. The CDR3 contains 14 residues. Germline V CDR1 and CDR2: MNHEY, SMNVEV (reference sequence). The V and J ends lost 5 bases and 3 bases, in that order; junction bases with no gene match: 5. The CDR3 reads CASSPQGAHYGYTF. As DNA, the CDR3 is TGTGCCAGCAGTCCCCAGGGGGCACACTATGGCTACACCTTC.

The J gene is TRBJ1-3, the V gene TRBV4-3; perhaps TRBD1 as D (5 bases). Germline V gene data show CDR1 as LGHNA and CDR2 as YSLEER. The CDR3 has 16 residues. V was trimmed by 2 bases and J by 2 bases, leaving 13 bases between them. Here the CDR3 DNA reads TGCGCCAGCAGCCAATCCACAGGATCGGCTGGAAACACCATATATTTT. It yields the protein CASSQSTGSAGNTIYF.

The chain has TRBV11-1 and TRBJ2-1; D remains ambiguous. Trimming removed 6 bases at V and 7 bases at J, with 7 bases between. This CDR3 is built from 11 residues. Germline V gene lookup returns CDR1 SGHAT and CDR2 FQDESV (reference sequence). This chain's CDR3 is CASRLLNEQFF. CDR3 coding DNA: TGTGCCAGCAGACTACTGAATGAGCAGTTCTTC.

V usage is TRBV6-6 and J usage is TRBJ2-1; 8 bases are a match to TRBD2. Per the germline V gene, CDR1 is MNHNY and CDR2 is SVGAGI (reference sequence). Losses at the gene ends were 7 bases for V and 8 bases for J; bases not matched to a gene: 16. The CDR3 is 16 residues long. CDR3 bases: TGTGCCAGCACCTTGACCCCGACTAGCGCGGTGGATGAGCAGTTCTTC. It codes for CASTLTPTSAVDEQFF.

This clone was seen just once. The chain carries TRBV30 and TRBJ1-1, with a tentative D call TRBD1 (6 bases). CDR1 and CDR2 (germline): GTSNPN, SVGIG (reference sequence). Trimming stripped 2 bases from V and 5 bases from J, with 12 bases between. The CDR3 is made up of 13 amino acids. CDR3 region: CAWSPGVVTEAFF. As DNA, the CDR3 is TGTGCCTGGAGTCCAGGGGTCGTAACTGAAGCTTTCTTT.

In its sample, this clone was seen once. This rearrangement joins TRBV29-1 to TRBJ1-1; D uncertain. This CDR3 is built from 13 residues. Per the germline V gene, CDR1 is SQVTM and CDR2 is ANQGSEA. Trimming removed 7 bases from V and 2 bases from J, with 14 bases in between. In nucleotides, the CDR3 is TGCAGCGCGAGCCGCGGGGAAAACACTGAAGCTTTCTTT. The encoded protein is CSASRGENTEAFF.